This T cell receptor beta chain was recovered during a study of chemoradiotherapy in HPV16-positive cancers. This CDR3 has 13 amino acids. Germline CDR1 reads SGHNT; CDR2 reads YENEEA. Deletions cut 1 base from V and 6 bases from J, with 10 bases between. Remarks on this clone: The antigen remains undetermined.

TCRdb's copy holds only in-frame clones and misses some; the assay was immunoSEQ multiplex PCR. The sample includes under 4,500 clones, under 95% of them seen just once. Study-wide points: Non-HPV-specific T cells did not expand in tumors during treatment, whereas candidate HPV-specific clones and E7-related motifs did.

The sequence came from a human donor with HPV-associated anogenital cancer. The J gene is TRBJ2-7, the V gene TRBV11-3; D gene ambiguous. The sequenced sample was blood, obtained from a patient who underwent chemoradiotherapy. The CDR3, as DNA: TGTGCCAGCAGCTTAGTCCTGGGTACCGAGCAGTACTTC. Translated: CASSLVLGTEQYF.